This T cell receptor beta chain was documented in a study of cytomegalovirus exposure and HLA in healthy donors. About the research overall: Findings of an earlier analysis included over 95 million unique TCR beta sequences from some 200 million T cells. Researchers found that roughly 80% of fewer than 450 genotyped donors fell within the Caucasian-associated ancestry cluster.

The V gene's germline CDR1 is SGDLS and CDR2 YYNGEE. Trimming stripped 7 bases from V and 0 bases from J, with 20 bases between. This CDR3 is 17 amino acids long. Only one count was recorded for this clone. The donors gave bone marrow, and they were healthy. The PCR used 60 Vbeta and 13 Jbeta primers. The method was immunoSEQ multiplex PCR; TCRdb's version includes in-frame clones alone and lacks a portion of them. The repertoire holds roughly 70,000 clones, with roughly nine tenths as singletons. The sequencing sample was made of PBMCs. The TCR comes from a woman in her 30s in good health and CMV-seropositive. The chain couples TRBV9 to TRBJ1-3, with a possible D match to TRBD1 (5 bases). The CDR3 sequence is CASGSTGSEGSGNTIYF. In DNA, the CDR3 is TGTGCCAGCGGAAGCACAGGCTCGGAGGGCTCTGGAAACACCATATATTTT.